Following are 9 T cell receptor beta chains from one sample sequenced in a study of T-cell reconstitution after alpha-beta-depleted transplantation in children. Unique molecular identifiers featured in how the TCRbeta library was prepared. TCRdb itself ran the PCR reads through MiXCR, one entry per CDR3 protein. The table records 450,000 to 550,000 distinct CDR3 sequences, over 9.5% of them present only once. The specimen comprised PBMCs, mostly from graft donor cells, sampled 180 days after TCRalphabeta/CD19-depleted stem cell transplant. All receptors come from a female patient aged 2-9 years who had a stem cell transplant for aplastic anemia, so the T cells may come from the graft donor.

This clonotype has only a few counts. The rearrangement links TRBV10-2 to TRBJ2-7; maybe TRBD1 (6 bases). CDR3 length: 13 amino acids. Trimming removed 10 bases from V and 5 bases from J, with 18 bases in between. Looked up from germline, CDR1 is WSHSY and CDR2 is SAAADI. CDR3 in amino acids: CATRETGWDEQYV. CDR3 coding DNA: TGCGCCACCAGGGAAACAGGGTGGGACGAGCAGTACGTC.

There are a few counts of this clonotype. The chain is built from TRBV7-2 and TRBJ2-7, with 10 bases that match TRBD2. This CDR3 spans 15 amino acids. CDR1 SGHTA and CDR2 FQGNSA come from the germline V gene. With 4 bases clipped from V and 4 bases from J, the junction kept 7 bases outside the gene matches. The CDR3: CASSSQAGGPYEQYV. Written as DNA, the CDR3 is TGTGCCAGCAGCTCTCAAGCGGGAGGGCCTTACGAGCAGTACGTC.

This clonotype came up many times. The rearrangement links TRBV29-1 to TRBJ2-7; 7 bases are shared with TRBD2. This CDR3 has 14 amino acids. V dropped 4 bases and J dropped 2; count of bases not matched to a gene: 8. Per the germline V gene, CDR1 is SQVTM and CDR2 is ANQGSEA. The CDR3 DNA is TGCAGCGTTGTAAGTCGGGAGGTTACCTACGAGCAGTACTTC. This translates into CSVVSREVTYEQYF.

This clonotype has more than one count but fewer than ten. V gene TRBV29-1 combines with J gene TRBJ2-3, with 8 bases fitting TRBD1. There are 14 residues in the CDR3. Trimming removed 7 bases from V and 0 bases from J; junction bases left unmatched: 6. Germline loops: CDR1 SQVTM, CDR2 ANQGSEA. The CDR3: CSARTGSSTDTQYF. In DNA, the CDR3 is TGCAGCGCCCGGACAGGGAGTAGCACAGATACGCAGTATTTT.

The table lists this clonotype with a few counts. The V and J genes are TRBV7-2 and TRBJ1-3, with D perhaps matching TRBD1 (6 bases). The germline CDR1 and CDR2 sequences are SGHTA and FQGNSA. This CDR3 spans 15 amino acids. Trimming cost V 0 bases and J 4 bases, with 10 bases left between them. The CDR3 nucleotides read TGTGCCAGCAGCTTAGCGGGGACAAGCGGAAACACCATATATTTT. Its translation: CASSLAGTSGNTIYF.

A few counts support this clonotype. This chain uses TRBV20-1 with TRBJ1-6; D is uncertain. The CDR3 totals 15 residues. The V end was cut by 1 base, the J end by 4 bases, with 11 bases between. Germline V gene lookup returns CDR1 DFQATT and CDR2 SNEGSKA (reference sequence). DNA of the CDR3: TGCAGTGCTAGAGGTCAGCCGGGTTATAATTCACCCCTCCACTTT. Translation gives CSARGQPGYNSPLHF.

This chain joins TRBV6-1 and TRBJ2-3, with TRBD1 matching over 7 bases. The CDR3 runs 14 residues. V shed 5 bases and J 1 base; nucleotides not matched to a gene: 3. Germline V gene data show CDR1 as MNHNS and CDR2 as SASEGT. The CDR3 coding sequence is TGTGCCAGCAGTCGACAGGGACGCACAGATACGCAGTATTTT. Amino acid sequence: CASSRQGRTDTQYF.

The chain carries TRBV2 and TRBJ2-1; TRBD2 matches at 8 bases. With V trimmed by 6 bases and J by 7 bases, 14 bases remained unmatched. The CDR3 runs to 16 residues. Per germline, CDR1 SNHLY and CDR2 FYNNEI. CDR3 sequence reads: CASSDPIAGIVNEQFF. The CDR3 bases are TGTGCCAGCAGCGACCCAATAGCGGGAATCGTGAATGAGCAGTTCTTC.

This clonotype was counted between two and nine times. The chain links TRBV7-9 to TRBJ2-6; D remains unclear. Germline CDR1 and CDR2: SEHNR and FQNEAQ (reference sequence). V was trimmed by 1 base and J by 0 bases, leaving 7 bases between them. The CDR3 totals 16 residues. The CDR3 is CASSLVSISGANVLTF. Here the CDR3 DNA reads TGTGCCAGCAGCTTAGTTTCCATCTCTGGGGCCAACGTCCTGACTTTC.